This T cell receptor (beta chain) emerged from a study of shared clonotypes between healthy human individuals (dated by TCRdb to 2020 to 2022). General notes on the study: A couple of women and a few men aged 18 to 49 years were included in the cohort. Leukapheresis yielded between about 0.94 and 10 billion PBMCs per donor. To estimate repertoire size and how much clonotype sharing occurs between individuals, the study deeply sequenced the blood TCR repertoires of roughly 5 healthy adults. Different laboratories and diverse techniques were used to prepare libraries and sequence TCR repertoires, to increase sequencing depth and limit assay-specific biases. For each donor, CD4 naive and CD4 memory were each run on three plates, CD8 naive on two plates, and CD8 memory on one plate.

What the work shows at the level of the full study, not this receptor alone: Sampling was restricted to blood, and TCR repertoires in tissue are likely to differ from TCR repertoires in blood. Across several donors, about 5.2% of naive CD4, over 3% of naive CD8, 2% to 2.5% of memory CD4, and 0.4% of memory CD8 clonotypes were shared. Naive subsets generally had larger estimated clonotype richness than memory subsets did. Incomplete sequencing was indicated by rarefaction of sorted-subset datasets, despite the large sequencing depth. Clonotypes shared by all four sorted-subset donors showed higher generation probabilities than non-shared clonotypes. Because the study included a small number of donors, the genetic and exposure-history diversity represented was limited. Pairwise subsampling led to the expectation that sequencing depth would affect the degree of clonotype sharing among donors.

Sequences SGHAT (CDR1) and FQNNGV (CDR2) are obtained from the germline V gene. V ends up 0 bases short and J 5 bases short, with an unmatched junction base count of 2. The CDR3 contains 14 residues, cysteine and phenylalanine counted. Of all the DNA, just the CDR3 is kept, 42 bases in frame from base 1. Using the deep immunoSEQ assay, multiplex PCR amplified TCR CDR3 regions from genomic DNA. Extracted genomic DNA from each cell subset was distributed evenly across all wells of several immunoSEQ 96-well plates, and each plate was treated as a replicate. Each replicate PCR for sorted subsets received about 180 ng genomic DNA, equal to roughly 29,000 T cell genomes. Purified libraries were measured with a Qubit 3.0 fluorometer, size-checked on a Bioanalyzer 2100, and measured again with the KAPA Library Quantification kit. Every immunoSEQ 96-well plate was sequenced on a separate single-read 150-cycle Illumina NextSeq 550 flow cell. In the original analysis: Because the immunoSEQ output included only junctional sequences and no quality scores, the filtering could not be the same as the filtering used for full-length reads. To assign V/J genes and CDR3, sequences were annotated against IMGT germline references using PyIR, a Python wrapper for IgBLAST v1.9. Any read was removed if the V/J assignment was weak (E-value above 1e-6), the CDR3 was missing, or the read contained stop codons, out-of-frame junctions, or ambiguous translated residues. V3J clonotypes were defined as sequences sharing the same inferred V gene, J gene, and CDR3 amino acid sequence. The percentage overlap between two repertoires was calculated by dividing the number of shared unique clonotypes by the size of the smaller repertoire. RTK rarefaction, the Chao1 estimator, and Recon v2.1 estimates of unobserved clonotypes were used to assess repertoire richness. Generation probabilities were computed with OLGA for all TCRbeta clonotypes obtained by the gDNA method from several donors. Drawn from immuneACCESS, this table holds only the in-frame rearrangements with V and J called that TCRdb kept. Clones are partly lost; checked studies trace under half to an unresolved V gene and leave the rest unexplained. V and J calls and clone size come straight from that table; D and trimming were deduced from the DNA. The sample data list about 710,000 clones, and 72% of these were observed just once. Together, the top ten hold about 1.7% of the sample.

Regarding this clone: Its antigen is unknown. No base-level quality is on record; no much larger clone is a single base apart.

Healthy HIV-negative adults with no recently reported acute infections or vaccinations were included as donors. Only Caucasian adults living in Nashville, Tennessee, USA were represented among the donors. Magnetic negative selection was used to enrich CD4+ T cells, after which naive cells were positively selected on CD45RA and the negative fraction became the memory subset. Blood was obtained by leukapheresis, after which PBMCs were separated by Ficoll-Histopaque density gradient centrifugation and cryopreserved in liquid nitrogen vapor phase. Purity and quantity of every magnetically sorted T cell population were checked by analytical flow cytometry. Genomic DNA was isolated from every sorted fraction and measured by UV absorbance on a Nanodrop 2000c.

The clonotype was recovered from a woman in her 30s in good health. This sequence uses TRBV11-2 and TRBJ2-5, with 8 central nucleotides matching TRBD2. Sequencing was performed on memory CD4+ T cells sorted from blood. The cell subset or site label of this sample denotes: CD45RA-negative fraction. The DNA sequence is TGTGCCAGCAGCTTAGAGCCGGGAGGGGAGACCCAGTACTTC. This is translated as CASSLEPGGETQYF. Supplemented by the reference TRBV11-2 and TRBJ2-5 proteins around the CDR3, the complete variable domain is EAGVAQSPRYKIIEKRQSVAFWCNPISGHATLYWYQQILGQGPKLLIQFQNNGVVDDSQLPKDRFSAERLKGVDSTLKIQPAKLEDSAVYLCASSLEPGGETQYFGPGTRLLVL.